The 15 T cell receptor beta chains below were found in one sample sequenced in a study of CD8+ T cells in alopecia areata. Investigators isolated RNA and reverse transcribed it into cDNA to act as the sequencing template. Produced via immunoSEQ multiplex PCR; TCRdb's table is partial and in-frame only. This table has 150,000 to 250,000 clones, 45% to 65% appearing once. Treatment denoted: oral pan-JAK inhibitor, 5-10 mg twice daily. The sample here was CD4+ T cells sorted from blood, taken at week 4, from a patient treated with tofacitinib. The receptors shown here come from a human donor with alopecia areata.

There are a few counts of this clone. The germline gene is not matched at one end of the junction; a read error may be the cause. The V gene is TRBV10-3, the J gene TRBJ2-1; weak D call: TRBD2 (5 bases). Germline V gene data show CDR1 as ENHRY and CDR2 as SYGVKD. The CDR3 totals 17 residues. CDR3 residues: CAISGVLPELSYNEQFF. As DNA, the CDR3 is TGTGCCATCAGCGGGGTCTTACCCGAACTCTCCTACAACGAGCAGTTCTTC.

The chain uses TRBV7-2 and TRBJ2-3; 8 bases align to TRBD2. Germline assignment: CDR1 SGHTA and CDR2 FQGNSA. The CDR3 consists of 14 residues. With V trimmed by 10 bases and J by 3 bases, 9 bases remained unmatched. The CDR3 spells CATSRAGETDTQYF. The CDR3 bases are TGTGCCACCTCTCGAGCGGGGGAGACAGATACGCAGTATTTT.

V usage is TRBV27 and J usage is TRBJ1-5; a weak D match, TRBD1 (5 bases). The germline V gene has CDR1 MNHEY and CDR2 SMNVEV (reference sequence). The CDR3 is 13 amino acids. V lost 4 bases to trimming and J lost 6 bases, with 10 bases between them. As DNA, the CDR3 is TGTGCCAGCAGTTCGTGGGGCGCTCAGCCCCAGCATTTT. Translation gives CASSSWGAQPQHF.

This clone has just a few counts. The V and J genes are TRBV21-1 and TRBJ2-7. TRBV21-1 is classified as a pseudogene. The CDR3 is 17 residues long. CDR3 DNA: TGTGCCAGCAGCAAAGACGGTGTACCCCCGAGTCAGTACGAGCAGTACTTC. This gives the protein CASSKDGVPPSQYEQYF.

The chain joins TRBV15 to TRBJ2-1; 12 nucleotides agree with TRBD1. Germline lookup yields CDR1 LNHNV and CDR2 YYDKDF (reference sequence). Trimming cost V 3 bases and J 4 bases; bases outside gene matches: 4. CDR3 length: 16 residues. The CDR3 DNA follows: TGTGCCACCAGCAGCCCGGGACAGGGGGCGTACAATGAGCAGTTCTTC. Amino acids: CATSSPGQGAYNEQFF.

This sequence joins TRBV7-9 and TRBJ1-6; D unresolved. The CDR3 is made up of 13 amino acids. Trimming removed 1 base at V and 9 bases at J, with 7 bases between. In germline, CDR1 is SEHNR, CDR2 FQNEAQ (reference sequence). Written as DNA, the CDR3 is TGTGCCAGCAGCTTAGTTGTGGGTTCACCCCTCCACTTT. This gives the protein CASSLVVGSPLHF.

The chain is built from TRBV7-9 and TRBJ2-7; TRBD1 matches 9 bases. Per germline, CDR1 SEHNR and CDR2 FQNEAQ (reference sequence). This CDR3 contains 15 residues. V gave up 6 bases and J gave up 3 bases; unmatched junction bases: 9. The CDR3 spells CASSEAGTGNYEQYF. The CDR3 region has the DNA TGTGCCAGCAGTGAGGCCGGGACAGGGAACTACGAGCAGTACTTC. The full variable domain, with the rest looked up from reference TRBV7-9 and TRBJ2-7, is DTGVSQNPRHKITKRGQNVTFRCDPISEHNRLYWYRQTLGQGPEFLTYFQNEAQLEKSRLLSDRFSAERPKGSFSTLEIQRTEQGDSAMYLCASSEAGTGNYEQYFGPGTRLTVT.

The chain has TRBV6-1 and TRBJ1-2; D unresolved. The germline V gene encodes CDR1 MNHNS and CDR2 SASEGT. The length of the CDR3 is 14 residues. V was shortened by 6 bases and J by 2 bases, with 13 bases between the two germline ends. This CDR3 reads CASRELTDNYGYTF. CDR3 nucleotides: TGTGCCAGCAGGGAACTGACGGACAACTATGGCTACACCTTC.

This clone appeared a single time. The J gene is TRBJ2-3, the V gene TRBV7-9; D might be TRBD1 (6 bases). Germline lookup yields CDR1 SEHNR and CDR2 FQNEAQ (reference sequence). V was clipped by 7 bases and J by 6 bases, with 26 bases between them. The CDR3 runs 17 residues. CDR3 DNA: TGTGCCAGCACATGGGGGCTAGAGGTAAACCCGCAGGATACGCAGTATTTT. It encodes CASTWGLEVNPQDTQYF. The full variable domain, with the rest looked up from reference TRBV7-9 and TRBJ2-3, is DTGVSQNPRHKITKRGQNVTFRCDPISEHNRLYWYRQTLGQGPEFLTYFQNEAQLEKSRLLSDRFSAERPKGSFSTLEIQRTEQGDSAMYLCASTWGLEVNPQDTQYFGPGTRLTVL.

The V call is TRBV2, the J call TRBJ2-4; D is perhaps TRBD2 (5 bases). This CDR3 spans 14 amino acids. Germline V CDR1 and CDR2: SNHLY, FYNNEI. Trimming removed 3 bases from V and 4 bases from J, with 10 bases in between. CDR3: CASSDNRGKNIQYF. The CDR3 DNA reads as TGTGCCAGCAGTGATAACAGAGGGAAAAACATTCAGTACTTC.

J is TRBJ2-4 and V is TRBV4-1; TRBD2 matches at 7 bases. This CDR3 comprises 16 residues. Germline V CDR1 and CDR2: MGHRA, YSYEKL. The trim removed 2 bases at V and 2 bases at J, leaving 6 bases unmatched. The CDR3 is CASSQPQRGSKNIQYF. The CDR3 nucleotides are TGCGCCAGCAGCCAACCCCAGCGGGGCTCCAAAAACATTCAGTACTTC.

The J gene is TRBJ2-4, the V gene TRBV7-2, with 8 bases lining up with TRBD2. The junction had 7 bases not matched to a gene; V was cut back by 3 bases and J by 9 bases. Germline-derived CDR1 and CDR2 are SGHTA and FQGNSA. The CDR3 is made up of 14 amino acids. The CDR3 region is CASSFSGDRAIQYF. CDR3 DNA sequence: TGTGCCAGCAGCTTTAGCGGGGACCGGGCCATTCAGTACTTC.

The chain uses TRBV9 and TRBJ1-4, with TRBD1 matching over 8 bases. The V gene's germline CDR1 is SGDLS and CDR2 YYNGEE. The V gene end was trimmed by 2 bases and the J gene end by 4 bases; junction bases not matched to a gene: 4. The CDR3 runs to 15 residues. The CDR3 DNA is TGTGCCAGCAGCGTCGGGGACAGGCTTAATGAAAAACTGTTTTTT. Its protein product is CASSVGDRLNEKLFF.

This clone showed up just a few times. This chain links TRBV29-1 with TRBJ2-1; the match to TRBD1 covers 9 bases. The CDR3 is 13 residues long. The germline V gene has CDR1 SQVTM and CDR2 ANQGSEA. The V gene end was trimmed by 4 bases and the J gene end by 7 bases; junction bases not matched to a gene: 5. CDR3 DNA sequence: TGCAGCGTTGGTGGGACAGGGAGGAATGAGCAGTTCTTC. Its protein is CSVGGTGRNEQFF.

The CDR3 loop is CSVERAGREDTQYF. DNA for the CDR3: TGCAGCGTTGAAAGGGCAGGGAGAGAAGATACGCAGTATTTT. The chain has TRBV29-1 and TRBJ2-3; D assignment may be TRBD1 or TRBD2 (5 bases each). The CDR3 is made up of 14 amino acids. Germline V CDR1 and CDR2: SQVTM, ANQGSEA. The V gene lost 2 bases and the J gene lost 5 bases, with 14 bases spanning the gap.